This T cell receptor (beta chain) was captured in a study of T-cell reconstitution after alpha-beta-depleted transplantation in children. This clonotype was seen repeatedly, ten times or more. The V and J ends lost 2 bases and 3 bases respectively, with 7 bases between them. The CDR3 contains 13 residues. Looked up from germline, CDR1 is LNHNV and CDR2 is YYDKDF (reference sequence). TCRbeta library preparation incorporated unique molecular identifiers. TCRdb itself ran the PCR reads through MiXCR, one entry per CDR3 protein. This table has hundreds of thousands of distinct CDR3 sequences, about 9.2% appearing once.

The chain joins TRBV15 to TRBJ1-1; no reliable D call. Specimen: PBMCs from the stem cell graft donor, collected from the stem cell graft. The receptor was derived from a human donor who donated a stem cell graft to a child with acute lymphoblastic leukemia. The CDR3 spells CATSRQLDTEAFF. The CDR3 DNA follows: TGTGCCACCAGCAGACAATTGGACACTGAAGCTTTCTTT.